The 21 T cell receptor beta chains below all came from one sample that was sequenced in a study of OX40 agonist ivuxolimab in advanced cancers. Receptor libraries were prepared by the immunoSEQ multiplex PCR assay. This is the immuneACCESS table as TCRdb keeps it, with only in-frame sequences that have V and J called. A part of the clones is gone; compared with another copy, unresolved V genes explain less than half, and the rest is unexplained. The table for this sample lists roughly 58,000 clones; 85% of them were counted only once. 2.5% to 3% of the sample lies in the top ten. The sequencing used CD4+ or CD8+ T cells sorted from blood, collected in a trial of the OX40 agonist ivuxolimab. These receptors all come from an adult with an advanced solid tumor such as melanoma, head and neck, liver or kidney cancer.

The CDR3 protein is CAISGQEETQYF. As DNA, the CDR3 is TGTGCCATCAGTGGACAGGAAGAGACCCAGTACTTC. The chain links TRBV10-3 to TRBJ2-5; D might be TRBD1 (6 bases). The CDR3 runs to 12 residues. The germline CDR1 and CDR2 sequences are ENHRY and SYGVKD. The V gene lost 4 bases and the J gene lost 3 bases, with 6 bases spanning the gap.

This rearrangement joins TRBV15 to TRBJ2-3; 14 bases map to TRBD2. The CDR3 is made up of 18 amino acids. The germline V gene encodes CDR1 LNHNV and CDR2 YYDKDF (reference sequence). The trim removed 3 bases at V and 2 bases at J, leaving 7 bases unmatched. The chain's CDR3 is CATSSLGLAGVTTDTQYF. CDR3 bases: TGTGCCACCAGCAGCCTGGGACTAGCGGGGGTCACCACAGATACGCAGTATTTT.

This clone was counted a few times. The CDR3 loop is CASSNSGRARNEQFF. CDR3 DNA sequence: TGTGCCAGCAGTAATAGCGGGAGGGCCAGGAATGAGCAGTTCTTC. The chain has TRBV27 and TRBJ2-1; TRBD2 matches at 11 bases. The CDR3 consists of 15 residues. V lost 5 bases to trimming and J lost 7 bases; unmatched junction nucleotides: 7. Germline V gene sequence: CDR1 MNHEY, CDR2 SMNVEV (reference sequence).

The chain couples TRBV19 to TRBJ2-7; TRBD2 matches at 7 bases. Losses at the gene ends were 3 bases for V and 3 bases for J; bases not matched to a gene: 8. The germline V gene has CDR1 LNHDA and CDR2 SQIVND (reference sequence). CDR3 length: 15 amino acids. The CDR3 DNA follows: TGTGCCAGTAGTATGGAGGGAGGGGCCGTCTACGAGCAGTACTTC. Residues: CASSMEGGAVYEQYF.

The chain is built from TRBV7-9 and TRBJ1-3; D not certain. CDR3 length equals 15 residues. The V gene's germline CDR1 is SEHNR and CDR2 FQNEAQ (reference sequence). The V end lost 3 bases, the J end lost 0 bases, and 9 bases lay between the germline ends. The CDR3 loop is CASSFSESSGNTIYF. The CDR3 region has the DNA TGTGCCAGCAGCTTTTCTGAAAGCTCTGGAAACACCATATATTTT.

The genes are TRBV9 and TRBJ1-2, with 8 bases matching TRBD1. The CDR3 extends over 14 amino acids. The germline gives CDR1 SGDLS, CDR2 YYNGEE. V gave up 4 bases and J gave up 6 bases; unmatched junction bases: 8. The CDR3 DNA sequence: TGTGCCAGCAGCCCGCGGACAGGGAGTAATGGCTACACCTTC. As protein: CASSPRTGSNGYTF.

This clone came up a few times. The chain combines TRBV5-4 with TRBJ2-7; D remains ambiguous. In germline, CDR1 is SGHNT, CDR2 YYREEE (reference sequence). The CDR3 sequence is 15 residues long. The V gene lost 4 bases and the J gene lost 0 bases, with 14 bases spanning the gap. The CDR3 here is CASSPRGGDSYEQYF. The CDR3 DNA sequence: TGTGCCAGCAGCCCCCGAGGTGGGGACTCCTACGAGCAGTACTTC.

The V gene is TRBV4-1, the J gene TRBJ2-5; D perhaps matches TRBD2 (5 bases). There are 14 residues in the CDR3. Deletions cut 2 bases from V and 5 bases from J, with 12 bases between. Per the germline V gene, CDR1 is MGHRA and CDR2 is YSYEKL. CDR3 amino acids: CASSQYAGGETQYF. The CDR3 DNA is TGCGCCAGCAGCCAATACGCCGGCGGGGAGACCCAGTACTTC.

The chain recombines TRBV28 with TRBJ1-5, with 7 positions matching TRBD1. Germline loops: CDR1 MDHEN, CDR2 SYDVKM. CDR3 length: 19 amino acids. The junction had 18 bases not matched to a gene; V was cut back by 5 bases and J by 2 bases. The CDR3 sequence: CASSGRGQGVGSRNQPQHF. The CDR3 region has the DNA TGTGCCAGCAGTGGGAGGGGGCAGGGGGTAGGTTCCCGCAATCAGCCCCAGCATTTT.

The J gene is TRBJ2-5, the V gene TRBV10-3; no reliable D call. Germline lookup yields CDR1 ENHRY and CDR2 SYGVKD. This CDR3 has 14 residues. V lost 6 bases and J 1 base, leaving 12 bases between the germline ends. The DNA for the CDR3 is TGTGCCATCAGCAAGAGCACCTCCCAAGAGACCCAGTACTTC. Translating it yields CAISKSTSQETQYF.

V and J are TRBV14 and TRBJ2-1; D ambiguous. The CDR3 consists of 14 residues. Per germline, CDR1 SGHDN and CDR2 FVKESK. V lost 3 bases, J lost 6 bases, and 12 bases lay in between. CDR3 sequence: CASSQSLVVNEQFF. The CDR3 nucleotides read TGTGCCAGCAGCCAGTCCTTAGTAGTCAATGAGCAGTTCTTC.

The V gene is TRBV11-2, the J gene TRBJ1-2; maybe TRBD1 (6 bases). Germline V gene sequence: CDR1 SGHAT, CDR2 FQNNGV. Trimming removed 2 bases from V and 2 bases from J, with 12 bases in between. The CDR3 loop spans 15 amino acids. In nucleotides, the CDR3 is TGTGCCAGCAGCTTATCCAGGGGCCCAAACTATGGCTACACCTTC. Residues: CASSLSRGPNYGYTF.

The CDR3 DNA reads TGTGCCAGCACAGACTCCTACAATGAGCAGTTCTTC. Residues: CASTDSYNEQFF. This sequence joins TRBV5-6 and TRBJ2-1, with D uncertain. The V end lost 6 bases, the J end lost 0 bases, and 4 bases lay between the germline ends. This CDR3 comprises 12 residues. Germline loops: CDR1 SGHDT, CDR2 YYEEEE.

This clone came up a few times. The chain is built from TRBV21-1 and TRBJ1-1. TRBV21-1 is deemed a pseudogene. This CDR3 comprises 15 residues. CDR3 nucleotides: TGTGCCAGCAGCATGCGAAGCTGGGTACCTCAAGCGGCTTTCTTT. Its translation is CASSMRSWVPQAAFF.

The chain has TRBV4-3 and TRBJ1-6, with unresolved D. The V and J ends lost 0 bases and 7 bases respectively, with 7 bases between them. This CDR3 contains 14 residues. Germline V gene data show CDR1 as LGHNA and CDR2 as YSLEER. The CDR3 spells CASSQELVNSPLHF. The CDR3, as DNA: TGCGCCAGCAGCCAAGAGCTCGTGAATTCACCCCTCCACTTT.

The chain links TRBV6-1 to TRBJ2-7; 9 nucleotides match TRBD2. V was pared by 8 bases and J by 4 bases, with 6 bases of the junction left unmatched. The CDR3 consists of 13 residues. In germline, CDR1 is MNHNS, CDR2 SASEGT. CDR3 sequence: CASLGLAPYEQYF. In nucleotides, the CDR3 is TGTGCCAGCCTGGGACTAGCCCCTTACGAGCAGTACTTC.

This chain joins TRBV5-1 and TRBJ2-2, with D hard to call. There are 14 residues in the CDR3. CDR1 is SGHRS and CDR2 is YFSETQ in the germline V gene. V was cut by 0 bases and J by 2 bases, with 5 bases left in between. CDR3 region: CASSLESNTGELFF. In DNA form, the CDR3 reads TGCGCCAGCAGCTTGGAGTCCAACACCGGGGAGCTGTTTTTT.

The chain links TRBV9 to TRBJ2-1; 8 nucleotides agree with TRBD1. J was trimmed by 8 bases and V by 4 bases; bases with no gene match: 11. This CDR3 is 15 amino acids long. Looked up from germline, CDR1 is SGDLS and CDR2 is YYNGEE. The chain's CDR3 is CASSPRQGLEDEQFF. The CDR3 DNA is TGTGCCAGCAGCCCTAGACAGGGGCTCGAGGATGAGCAGTTCTTC.

J is TRBJ2-7 and V is TRBV7-9, with D tentatively TRBD1 or TRBD2 (6 bases each). Trimming removed 2 bases at V and 7 bases at J, with 15 bases between. The germline V gene encodes CDR1 SEHNR and CDR2 FQNEAQ (reference sequence). This CDR3 region has 14 residues. The CDR3 DNA reads as TGTGCCAGCAGCTTAAAGGGGGGCGCGGGGGAGCAGTACTTC. Translation: CASSLKGGAGEQYF.

CDR3 sequence reads: CASRRQGHTEAFF. In DNA form, the CDR3 reads TGTGCCAGCAGAAGACAGGGGCACACTGAAGCTTTCTTT. The gene calls are TRBV6-5 and TRBJ1-1, with 8 bases aligning to TRBD1. Germline V gene lookup returns CDR1 MNHEY and CDR2 SVGAGI. The CDR3 consists of 13 residues. Losses at the gene ends were 6 bases for V and 3 bases for J; bases not matched to a gene: 3.

V usage is TRBV4-2 and J usage is TRBJ1-3; TRBD1 agrees at 8 bases. Germline V lookup: CDR1 LGHNA, CDR2 YNFKEQ. This CDR3 is built from 18 residues. After removal of 3 bases from V and 0 bases from J, the junction contained 10 bases not matched to a gene. CDR3 protein: CASSHFGQGLYSGNTIYF. DNA for the CDR3: TGTGCCAGCAGCCATTTCGGACAGGGTCTCTACTCTGGAAACACCATATATTTT.